This TCR beta chain appears in the sequencing data of a study of glioma-infiltrating T cells. The CDR3 is made up of 13 amino acids. The V gene's germline CDR1 is SNHLY and CDR2 FYNNEI. This clonotype was recorded once. TCR alpha and beta CDR3 regions were amplified from RNA using iRepertoire nested multiplex PCR. MiXCR was run by TCRdb on the multiplex PCR reads, yielding one entry per CDR3 protein. The table records 150,000 to 200,000 distinct CDR3 sequences, about 32% of them present only once. This clonotype originated in a human donor with low-grade glioma or glioblastoma, undergoing nonglioma brain surgery, or in good health (not recorded which). Material: glioma tissue, nonneoplastic brain tissue, or PBMCs (not recorded which). The J gene is TRBJ1-2, the V gene TRBV2; the match to TRBD1 covers 9 bases. The CDR3 region has the DNA TGTGGCAGTGAAGCAGACAGGGGGTATGGCTACACCTTC. Protein: CGSEADRGYGYTF.